The entry that follows covers one TCR beta chain sequence. At one of its ends the junction is not consistent with the germline gene, which may arise from a read error. The data originate from a study of T cell changes during pregnancy in multiple sclerosis. This CDR3 is built from 13 residues. The germline gives CDR1 LNHDA, CDR2 SQIVND (reference sequence). Clones were sequenced by immunoSEQ multiplex PCR, and TCRdb holds only the in-frame ones, with some missing. The data hold 45,000 to 50,000 clones, with around 94% observed a single time. This TCR was recovered from a female donor in good health, enrolled as a control in a pregnancy study. This chain links TRBV19 with TRBJ2-1; 7 bases agree with TRBD1. This material consisted of CD4+ T cells from peripheral blood mononuclear cells, taken in the second trimester of pregnancy. CDR3 residues: CASSRQGYSEQFF. The CDR3, as DNA: TGTGCCAGTAGCCGACAGGGATACAGTGAGCAGTTCTTC. The full variable domain, with the rest looked up from reference TRBV19 and TRBJ2-1, is DGGITQSPKYLFRKEGQNVTLSCEQNLNHDAMYWYRQDPGQGLRLIYYSQIVNDFQKGDIAEGYSVSREKKESFPLTVTSAQKNPTAFYLCASSRQGYSEQFFGPGTRLTVL.